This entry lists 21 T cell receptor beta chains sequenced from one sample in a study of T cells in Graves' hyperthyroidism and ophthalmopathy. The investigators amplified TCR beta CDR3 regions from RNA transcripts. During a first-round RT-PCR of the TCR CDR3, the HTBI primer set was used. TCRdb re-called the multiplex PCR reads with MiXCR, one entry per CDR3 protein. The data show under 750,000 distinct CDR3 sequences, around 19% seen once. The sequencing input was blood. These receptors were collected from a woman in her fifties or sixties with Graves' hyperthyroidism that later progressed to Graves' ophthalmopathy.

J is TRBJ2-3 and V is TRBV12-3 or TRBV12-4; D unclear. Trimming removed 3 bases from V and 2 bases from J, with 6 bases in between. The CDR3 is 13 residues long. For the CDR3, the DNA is TGTGCCAGCAGTTTTCTTGTCACAGATACGCAGTATTTT. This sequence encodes CASSFLVTDTQYF.

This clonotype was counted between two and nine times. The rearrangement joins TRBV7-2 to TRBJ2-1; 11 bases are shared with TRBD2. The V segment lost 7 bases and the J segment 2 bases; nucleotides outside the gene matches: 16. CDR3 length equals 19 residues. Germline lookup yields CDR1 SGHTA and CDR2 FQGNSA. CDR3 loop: CASNSPGLAGGKPYNEQFF. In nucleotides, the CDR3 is TGTGCCAGCAATTCCCCGGGGCTAGCGGGGGGAAAACCCTACAATGAGCAGTTCTTC.

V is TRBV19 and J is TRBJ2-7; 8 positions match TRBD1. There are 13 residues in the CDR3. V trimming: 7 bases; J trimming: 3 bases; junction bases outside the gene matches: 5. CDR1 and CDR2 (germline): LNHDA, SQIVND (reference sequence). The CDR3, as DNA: TGTGCCAGTAATCCAGGGGGCTACTACGAGCAGTACTTC. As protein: CASNPGGYYEQYF.

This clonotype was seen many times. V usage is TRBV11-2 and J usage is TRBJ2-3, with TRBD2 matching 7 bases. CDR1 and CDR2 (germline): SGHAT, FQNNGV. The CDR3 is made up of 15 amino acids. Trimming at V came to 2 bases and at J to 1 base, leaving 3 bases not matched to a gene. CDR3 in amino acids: CASSLLGGGTDTQYF. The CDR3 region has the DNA TGTGCCAGCAGCTTATTGGGGGGGGGCACAGATACGCAGTATTTT.

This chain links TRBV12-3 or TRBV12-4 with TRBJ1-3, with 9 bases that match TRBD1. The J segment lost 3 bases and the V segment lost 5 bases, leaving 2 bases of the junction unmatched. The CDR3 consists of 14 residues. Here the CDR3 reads CASSGTGIGNTIYF. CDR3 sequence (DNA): TGTGCCAGCAGTGGGACAGGGATTGGAAACACCATATATTTT.

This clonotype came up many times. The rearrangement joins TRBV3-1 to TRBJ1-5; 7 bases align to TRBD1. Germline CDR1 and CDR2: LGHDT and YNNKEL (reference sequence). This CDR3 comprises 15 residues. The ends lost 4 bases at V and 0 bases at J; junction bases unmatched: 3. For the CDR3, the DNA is TGTGCCAGCAGCCGGGACAGCAATAGCAATCAGCCCCAGCATTTT. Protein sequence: CASSRDSNSNQPQHF.

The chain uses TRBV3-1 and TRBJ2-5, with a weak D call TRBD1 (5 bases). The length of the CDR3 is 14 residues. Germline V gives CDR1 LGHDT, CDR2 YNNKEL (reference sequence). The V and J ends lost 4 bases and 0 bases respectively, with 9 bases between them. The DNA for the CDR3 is TGTGCCAGCAGCCCCGACAGCGACCAAGAGACCCAGTACTTC. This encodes CASSPDSDQETQYF.

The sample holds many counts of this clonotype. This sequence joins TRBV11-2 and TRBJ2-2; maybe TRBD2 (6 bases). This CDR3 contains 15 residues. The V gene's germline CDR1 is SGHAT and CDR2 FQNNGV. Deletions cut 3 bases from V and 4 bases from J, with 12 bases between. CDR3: CASSFSRGSTGELFF. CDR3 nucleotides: TGTGCCAGCAGCTTTTCCCGGGGGAGCACCGGGGAGCTGTTTTTT. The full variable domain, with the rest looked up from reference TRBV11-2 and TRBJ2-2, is EAGVAQSPRYKIIEKRQSVAFWCNPISGHATLYWYQQILGQGPKLLIQFQNNGVVDDSQLPKDRFSAERLKGVDSTLKIQPAKLEDSAVYLCASSFSRGSTGELFFGEGSRLTVL.

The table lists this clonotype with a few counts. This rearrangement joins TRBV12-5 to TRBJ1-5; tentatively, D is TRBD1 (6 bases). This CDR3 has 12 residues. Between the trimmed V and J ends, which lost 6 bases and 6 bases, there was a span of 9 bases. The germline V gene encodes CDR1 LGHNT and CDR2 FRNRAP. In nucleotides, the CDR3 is TGTGCTAGTGGCCAGGGGTTTCAGCCCCAGCATTTT. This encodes CASGQGFQPQHF. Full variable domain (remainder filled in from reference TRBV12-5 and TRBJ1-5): DARVTQTPRHKVTEMGQEVTMRCQPILGHNTVFWYRQTMMQGLELLAYFRNRAPLDDSGMPKDRFSAEMPDATLATLKIQPSEPRDSAVYFCASGQGFQPQHFGDGTRLSIL.

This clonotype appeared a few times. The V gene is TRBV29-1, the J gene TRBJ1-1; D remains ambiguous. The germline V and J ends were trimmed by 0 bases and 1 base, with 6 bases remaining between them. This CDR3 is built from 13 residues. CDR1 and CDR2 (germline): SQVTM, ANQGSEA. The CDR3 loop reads CSVEETRNTEAFF. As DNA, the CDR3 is TGCAGCGTTGAAGAGACAAGGAACACTGAAGCTTTCTTT.

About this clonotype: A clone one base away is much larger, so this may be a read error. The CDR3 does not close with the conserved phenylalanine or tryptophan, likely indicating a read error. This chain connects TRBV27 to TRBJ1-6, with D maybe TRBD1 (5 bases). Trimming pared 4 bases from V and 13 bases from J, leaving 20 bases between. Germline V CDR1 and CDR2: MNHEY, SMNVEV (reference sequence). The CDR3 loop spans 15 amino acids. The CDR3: CASSWGGREIRPLHS. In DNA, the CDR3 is TGTGCCAGCAGTTGGGGGGGACGGGAGATTCGGCCCCTCCACTCT.

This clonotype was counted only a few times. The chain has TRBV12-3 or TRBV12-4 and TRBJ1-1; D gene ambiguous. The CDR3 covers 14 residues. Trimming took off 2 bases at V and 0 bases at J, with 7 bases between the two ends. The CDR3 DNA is TGTGCCAGCAGTTTAATCCCCATGAACACTGAAGCTTTCTTT. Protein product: CASSLIPMNTEAFF.

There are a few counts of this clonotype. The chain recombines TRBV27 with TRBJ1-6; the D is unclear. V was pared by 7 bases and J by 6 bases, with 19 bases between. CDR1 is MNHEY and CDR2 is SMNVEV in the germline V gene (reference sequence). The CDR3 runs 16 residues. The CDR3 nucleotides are TGTGCCAGCAAAGAAGAGACCGGACGGGCTAATTCACCCCTCCACTTT. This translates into CASKEETGRANSPLHF.

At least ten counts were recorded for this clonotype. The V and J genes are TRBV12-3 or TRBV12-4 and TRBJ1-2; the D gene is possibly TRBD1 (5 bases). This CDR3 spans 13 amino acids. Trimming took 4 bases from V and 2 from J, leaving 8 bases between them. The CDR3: CASSSTVNYGYTF. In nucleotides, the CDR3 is TGTGCCAGCAGTTCGACAGTAAACTATGGCTACACCTTC.

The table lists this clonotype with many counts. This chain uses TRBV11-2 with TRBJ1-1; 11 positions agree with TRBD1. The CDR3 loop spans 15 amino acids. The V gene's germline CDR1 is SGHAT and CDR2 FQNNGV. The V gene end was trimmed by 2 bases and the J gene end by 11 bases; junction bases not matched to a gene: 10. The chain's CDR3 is CASSLLRTGGGLAFF. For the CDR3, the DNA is TGTGCCAGCAGCTTACTAAGGACAGGGGGCGGGTTGGCTTTCTTT. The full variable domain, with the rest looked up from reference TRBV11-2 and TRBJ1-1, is EAGVAQSPRYKIIEKRQSVAFWCNPISGHATLYWYQQILGQGPKLLIQFQNNGVVDDSQLPKDRFSAERLKGVDSTLKIQPAKLEDSAVYLCASSLLRTGGGLAFFGQGTRLTVV.

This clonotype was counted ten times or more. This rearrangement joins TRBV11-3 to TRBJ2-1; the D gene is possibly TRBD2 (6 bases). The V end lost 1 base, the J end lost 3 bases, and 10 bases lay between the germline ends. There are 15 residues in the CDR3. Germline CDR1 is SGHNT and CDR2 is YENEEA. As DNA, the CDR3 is TGTGCCAGCAGCTTAGCTAGCGAGGTCTACAATGAGCAGTTCTTC. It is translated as CASSLASEVYNEQFF.

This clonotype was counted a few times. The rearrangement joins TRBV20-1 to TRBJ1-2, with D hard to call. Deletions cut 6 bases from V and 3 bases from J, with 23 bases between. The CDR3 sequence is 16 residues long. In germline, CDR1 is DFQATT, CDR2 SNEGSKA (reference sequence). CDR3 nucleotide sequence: TGCAGTGCCCCTAATGAGGCGGGGAGTTTGTACTATGGCTACACCTTC. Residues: CSAPNEAGSLYYGYTF.

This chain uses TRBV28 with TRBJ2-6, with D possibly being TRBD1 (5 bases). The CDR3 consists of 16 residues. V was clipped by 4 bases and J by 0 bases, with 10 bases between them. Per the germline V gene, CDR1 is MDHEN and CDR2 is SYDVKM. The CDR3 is CASSSMTDSGANVLTF. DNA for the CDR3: TGTGCCAGCAGTTCGATGACAGACTCTGGGGCCAACGTCCTGACTTTC.

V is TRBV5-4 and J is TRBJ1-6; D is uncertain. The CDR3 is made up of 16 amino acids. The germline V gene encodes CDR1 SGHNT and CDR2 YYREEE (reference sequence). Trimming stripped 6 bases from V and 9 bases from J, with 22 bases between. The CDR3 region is CASTLAPGQPASPLHF. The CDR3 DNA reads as TGTGCCAGCACCCTCGCACCGGGCCAGCCTGCTTCACCCCTCCACTTT.

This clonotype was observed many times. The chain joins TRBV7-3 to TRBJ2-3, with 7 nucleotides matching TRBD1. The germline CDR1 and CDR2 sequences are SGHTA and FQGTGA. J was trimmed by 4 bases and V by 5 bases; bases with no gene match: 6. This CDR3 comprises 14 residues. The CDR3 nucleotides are TGTGCCAGCAGCCCACAGGGGTGGGCAGATACGCAGTATTTT. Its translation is CASSPQGWADTQYF.

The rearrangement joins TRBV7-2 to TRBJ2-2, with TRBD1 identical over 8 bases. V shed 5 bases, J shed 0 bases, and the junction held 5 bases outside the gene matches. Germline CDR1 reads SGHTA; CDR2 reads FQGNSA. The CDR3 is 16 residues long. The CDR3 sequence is CASSPQGGTNTGELFF. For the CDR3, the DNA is TGTGCCAGCAGCCCACAGGGGGGTACGAACACCGGGGAGCTGTTTTTT.